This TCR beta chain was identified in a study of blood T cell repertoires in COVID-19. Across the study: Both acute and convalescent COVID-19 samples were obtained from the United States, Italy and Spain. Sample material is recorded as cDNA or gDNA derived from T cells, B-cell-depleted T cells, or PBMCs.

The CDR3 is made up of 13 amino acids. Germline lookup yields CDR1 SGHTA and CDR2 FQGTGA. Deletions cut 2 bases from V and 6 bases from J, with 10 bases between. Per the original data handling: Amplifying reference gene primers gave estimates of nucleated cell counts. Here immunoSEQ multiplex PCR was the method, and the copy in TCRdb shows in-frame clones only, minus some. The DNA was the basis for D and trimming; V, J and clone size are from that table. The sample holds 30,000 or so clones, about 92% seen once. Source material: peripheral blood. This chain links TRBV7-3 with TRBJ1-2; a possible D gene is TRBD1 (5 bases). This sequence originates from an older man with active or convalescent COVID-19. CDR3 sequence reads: CASSLSGRDGYTF. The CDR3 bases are TGTGCCAGCAGCTTATCGGGCAGGGATGGCTACACCTTC. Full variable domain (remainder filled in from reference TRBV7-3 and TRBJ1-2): GAGVSQTPSNKVTEKGKYVELRCDPISGHTALYWYRQSLGQGPEFLIYFQGTGAADDSGLPNDRFFAVRPEGSVSTLKIQRTERGDSAVYLCASSLSGRDGYTFGSGTRLTVV.